This T cell receptor beta chain was recovered during a study of early stage breast cancer tumors. Using immunoSEQ multiplex PCR, the repertoire was profiled, and TCRdb retains in-frame clones only, with some absent. The sample carries just over 70,000 clones, 70% to 85% recorded once. Regarding the study as a whole: Tumors had about 2.5-fold higher T cell density and higher clonality than adjacent normal breast tissue.

This CDR3 is 12 amino acids long. The V gene lost 3 bases and the J gene lost 10 bases, with 13 bases spanning the gap. Germline loops: CDR1 KGHSH, CDR2 LQKENI. For this clone: Its matching antigen is unknown.

This TCR came from a person aged 55 to 75 with breast cancer. The material sequenced was blood. This chain connects TRBV18 to TRBJ2-7; TRBD1 or TRBD2 may be the D gene (5 bases each). In nucleotides, the CDR3 is TGTGCCAGCTCACCGGGACGGCACTTCCAGTACTTC. This encodes CASSPGRHFQYF.